This entry lists 28 T cell receptor beta chains sequenced from one sample in a study of molecular identifiers for immune sequencing clone quantification. TCRdb re-analysed the PCR reads in MiXCR, keeping a single row per CDR3 protein. The sample contains under 650,000 distinct CDR3 sequences, about 20% of which appear only once. Specimen: naive CD8+ T cells from blood, with Jurkat cell RNA spiked in. Subset meaning: FACS-sorted CD8+CD4-CCR7+CD45RA+ naive T cells. The receptors shown here come from a human donor in good health. Some libraries in this study had Jurkat cell RNA spiked in.

Concerning this clonotype itself: A read error may be the cause here, since a much bigger clone is one base away. The chain uses TRBV7-9 and TRBJ2-3, with a tentative D call TRBD1 (5 bases). CDR1 SEHNR and CDR2 FQNEAQ come from the germline V gene (reference sequence). CDR3 length: 16 residues. The CDR3 sequence is CAGSPWGPRGTDTQYF. The CDR3 DNA sequence: TGTGCCGGCAGTCCGTGGGGCCCAAGGGGCACAGATACGCAGTATTTT. Based on the CDR3 plus reference TRBV7-9 and TRBJ2-3, the full variable domain is DTGVSQNPRHKITKRGQNVTFRCDPISEHNRLYWYRQTLGQGPEFLTYFQNEAQLEKSRLLSDRFSAERPKGSFSTLEIQRTEQGDSAMYLCAGSPWGPRGTDTQYFGPGTRLTVL.

In regard to this clonotype: A single base separates this from a much larger clone, so it may be a read error. V usage is TRBV20-1 and J usage is TRBJ2-7, with 10 bases that match TRBD2. This CDR3 is built from 15 residues. Per the germline V gene, CDR1 is DFQATT and CDR2 is SNEGSKA (reference sequence). The CDR3 spells CGADGLAGATYEQYF. CDR3 nucleotides: TGCGGTGCGGACGGGCTAGCGGGAGCCACCTACGAGCAGTACTTC.

This clonotype came up many times. The V gene is TRBV27, the J gene TRBJ1-5; the D is unclear. The CDR3 runs 15 residues. V was pared by 2 bases and J by 0 bases, with 8 bases between. Germline assignment: CDR1 MNHEY and CDR2 SMNVEV (reference sequence). The CDR3 loop is CASSLVADSNQPQHF. CDR3 sequence (DNA): TGTGCCAGCAGTTTAGTGGCGGATAGCAATCAGCCCCAGCATTTT.

This clonotype was found a few times. CDR3 nucleotide sequence: TGTGCCAGCAGCTTAGACACAGGGAGAAGCTCCTACGAGCAGTACTTC. This codes for CASSLDTGRSSYEQYF. This chain uses TRBV7-2 with TRBJ2-7, with D possibly being TRBD1 (6 bases). CDR1 SGHTA and CDR2 FQGNSA come from the germline V gene. CDR3 length: 16 residues. Between the trimmed V and J ends, which lost 1 base and 0 bases, there was a span of 13 bases.

This chain connects TRBV27 to TRBJ2-7, with a possible D match to TRBD1 (6 bases). Deletions cut 3 bases from V and 6 bases from J, with 15 bases between. Germline V gene lookup returns CDR1 MNHEY and CDR2 SMNVEV (reference sequence). This CDR3 spans 14 amino acids. The CDR3 region has the DNA TGTGCCAGCAGTTTTCAGGGGCGCGGCTTCGAGCAGTACTTC. Amino acids: CASSFQGRGFEQYF.

This chain joins TRBV7-9 and TRBJ2-5; D not certain. Trimming removed 5 bases from V and 1 base from J, with 11 bases in between. The CDR3 covers 14 residues. Germline V gene data show CDR1 as SEHNR and CDR2 as FQNEAQ (reference sequence). The CDR3 region has the DNA TGTGCCAGCAGCCCACCCGACACCCAAGAGACCCAGTACTTC. Translation: CASSPPDTQETQYF.

The sample holds many counts of this clonotype. The rearrangement links TRBV6-2 or TRBV6-3 to TRBJ2-2; TRBD1 matches at 9 bases. The CDR3 extends over 18 amino acids. CDR1 and CDR2 (germline): MNHEY, SVGEGT. J gave up 4 bases and V 0 bases, and 9 bases lay outside the gene matches. The CDR3 spells CASSYSPWTGAVTGELFF. In DNA, the CDR3 is TGTGCCAGCAGTTACTCCCCCTGGACAGGGGCGGTCACCGGGGAGCTGTTTTTT.

This clonotype was seen at least ten times. CDR3 nucleotide sequence: TGCGCCAGCAGCCAAGATCTAGACATTCAGTACTTC. As protein: CASSQDLDIQYF. The genes are TRBV4-1 and TRBJ2-4; D remains ambiguous. CDR1 and CDR2 (germline): MGHRA, YSYEKL. This CDR3 region has 12 residues. Trimming removed 0 bases at V and 8 bases at J, with 5 bases between.

This clonotype was counted ten times or more. V gene TRBV12-3 or TRBV12-4 combines with J gene TRBJ1-1; D not certain. Trimming removed 2 bases from V and 8 bases from J, with 9 bases in between. The CDR3 has 12 residues. The CDR3 DNA reads TGTGCCAGCAGTTTAATCGGGGAGGAAGCTTTCTTT. Its protein is CASSLIGEEAFF.

This clonotype was recorded many times. The chain recombines TRBV6-5 with TRBJ2-3; D could derive from TRBD1 or TRBD2 (5 bases each). The CDR3 runs 14 residues. V dropped 2 bases and J dropped 2 bases, with 8 bases sitting between them. Germline V gene data show CDR1 as MNHEY and CDR2 as SVGAGI. The CDR3 protein is CASSYVGDTDTQYF. CDR3 bases: TGTGCCAGCAGTTACGTGGGGGACACAGATACGCAGTATTTT.

With respect to this clonotype: It may be a read error: a sequence one base away is much more abundant. This sequence joins TRBV6-5 and TRBJ2-7; 9 nucleotides match TRBD1. The CDR3 spans 14 residues. The germline V gene encodes CDR1 MNHEY and CDR2 SVGAGI. V shed 4 bases, J shed 6 bases, and the junction held 7 bases outside the gene matches. CDR3 sequence: CASSCGTGLREQYF. As DNA, the CDR3 is TGTGCCAGCAGTTGCGGGACAGGGCTCCGCGAGCAGTACTTC.

V gene TRBV18 combines with J gene TRBJ1-3; D not resolved. This CDR3 region has 16 residues. Trimming pared 5 bases from V and 0 bases from J, leaving 14 bases between. The germline V gene has CDR1 KGHSH and CDR2 LQKENI. Here the CDR3 DNA reads TGTGCCAGCTCAATGGACGGTTTGAGCTCTGGAAACACCATATATTTT. This translates into CASSMDGLSSGNTIYF. The full variable domain, with the rest looked up from reference TRBV18 and TRBJ1-3, is NAGVMQNPRHLVRRRGQEARLRCSPMKGHSHVYWYRQLPEEGLKFMVYLQKENIIDESGMPKERFSAEFPKEGPSILRIQQVVRGDSAAYFCASSMDGLSSGNTIYFGEGSWLTVV.

This clonotype occurred many times. V and J are TRBV7-6 and TRBJ2-1, with 8 bases fitting TRBD1. With 4 bases clipped from V and 3 bases from J, the junction kept 11 bases outside the gene matches. Germline loops: CDR1 SGHVS, CDR2 FNYEAQ. The CDR3 is 17 amino acids. The CDR3 sequence: CASSSRPPGQVYNEQFF. The CDR3 DNA follows: TGTGCCAGCAGCTCCCGGCCCCCGGGACAGGTCTACAATGAGCAGTTCTTC.

This clonotype has ten or more counts. This chain connects TRBV9 to TRBJ2-3, with 10 bases aligning to TRBD1. Germline V gives CDR1 SGDLS, CDR2 YYNGEE. V dropped 0 bases and J dropped 5; count of bases not matched to a gene: 3. This CDR3 has 15 amino acids. CDR3 amino acids: CASSVEGQGLDTQYF. CDR3 sequence (DNA): TGTGCCAGCAGCGTAGAGGGACAGGGGCTAGATACGCAGTATTTT.

A remark on this clonotype: This clone may be a read error of a much larger clone one base away. The chain has TRBV30 and TRBJ2-2; D gene unclear. Looked up from germline, CDR1 is GTSNPN and CDR2 is SVGIG (reference sequence). The CDR3 length is 14 residues. With 3 bases removed from V and 1 base from J, the gap between germline ends came to 9 bases. The DNA of the CDR3 is TGTGCCTGGAGCCGACTGGGGAACACCGGGGAGCTGTTTTTT. It yields the protein CAWSRLGNTGELFF.

This clonotype came up many times. V and J are TRBV7-2 and TRBJ1-1; TRBD1 is a possible D gene (5 bases). CDR3 length equals 15 residues. V lost 1 base, J lost 4 bases, and 13 bases lay in between. Germline-derived CDR1 and CDR2 are SGHTA and FQGNSA. The CDR3: CASSLGVGRATEAFF. The CDR3 DNA is TGTGCCAGCAGCTTAGGAGTTGGCAGGGCCACTGAAGCTTTCTTT.

At least ten counts were recorded for this clonotype. The chain employs TRBV30 and TRBJ1-2, with 9 nucleotides matching TRBD1. Germline CDR1 GTSNPN, CDR2 SVGIG (reference sequence). CDR3 length: 14 residues. The V segment lost 5 bases and the J segment 5 bases; nucleotides outside the gene matches: 9. The CDR3 DNA follows: TGTGCCTGGTCCCCCGTGGACAGGGGTTATGGCTACACCTTC. Residues: CAWSPVDRGYGYTF.

This chain links TRBV4-3 with TRBJ2-3; unclear D gene. Trimming took off 4 bases at V and 10 bases at J, with 18 bases between the two ends. From germline, CDR1 is LGHNA and CDR2 YSLEER. The CDR3 extends over 14 amino acids. The CDR3: CASSRAPNGDPQYF. The CDR3 nucleotides are TGCGCCAGCAGCCGGGCGCCTAATGGGGATCCGCAGTATTTT.

Only a few counts were recorded for this clonotype. The J gene is TRBJ2-7, the V gene TRBV28, with D perhaps given as TRBD1 or TRBD2 (5 bases each). This CDR3 is built from 16 residues. The germline CDR1 and CDR2 sequences are MDHEN and SYDVKM. V lost 2 bases and J 5 bases, leaving 19 bases between the germline ends. The DNA for the CDR3 is TGTGCCAGCAGTTTAGTCCGAGCGGTGCTGGGGGACGAGCAGTACTTC. Translating it yields CASSLVRAVLGDEQYF.

This clonotype was seen a few times. CDR3 sequence: CASSSYPQGFNQPQHF. In DNA, the CDR3 is TGTGCCAGCAGTTCGTACCCGCAGGGGTTCAATCAGCCCCAGCATTTT. V is TRBV27 and J is TRBJ1-5, with a weak D call TRBD1 (6 bases). Germline-derived CDR1 and CDR2 are MNHEY and SMNVEV (reference sequence). CDR3 length: 16 residues. The germline V and J ends were trimmed by 4 bases and 3 bases, with 16 bases remaining between them.

Regarding this clonotype: This clone may be a read error of a much larger clone one base away. CDR3 loop: CSPFEYGYTF. The CDR3 coding sequence is TGCAGCCCTTTCGAGTATGGCTACACCTTC. The genes are TRBV29-1 and TRBJ1-2, with D hard to call. There are 10 residues in the CDR3. Per the germline V gene, CDR1 is SQVTM and CDR2 is ANQGSEA. V lost 8 bases, J lost 5 bases, and 9 bases lay in between.

This clonotype was picked up many times. J is TRBJ2-1 and V is TRBV20-1; the D gene is possibly TRBD2 (6 bases). Deletions cut 1 base from V and 7 bases from J, with 23 bases between. The CDR3 runs to 17 residues. CDR1 DFQATT and CDR2 SNEGSKA come from the germline V gene (reference sequence). The CDR3 is CSARGGSVAVKLNEQFF. CDR3 in DNA: TGCAGTGCTAGAGGGGGATCGGTAGCGGTGAAGTTGAATGAGCAGTTCTTC.

The J gene is TRBJ2-1, the V gene TRBV20-1; D gene ambiguous. Deletions cut 4 bases from V and 4 bases from J, with 17 bases between. Germline-derived CDR1 and CDR2 are DFQATT and SNEGSKA (reference sequence). CDR3 size: 15 residues. This chain's CDR3 is CSANPPGGTYNEQFF. The CDR3 DNA reads as TGCAGTGCTAACCCCCCGGGCGGAACGTACAATGAGCAGTTCTTC.

This clonotype was detected ten times or more. An end of the junction does not agree with germline; a read error may underlie this. The rearrangement uses TRBV19 and TRBJ2-1; D may be TRBD2 (5 bases). There are 15 residues in the CDR3. The V gene's germline CDR1 is LNHDA and CDR2 SQIVND (reference sequence). CDR3 protein: CASSISGNGYTEQFF. Here the CDR3 DNA reads TGTGCCAGTAGTATATCGGGGAACGGGTACACTGAGCAGTTCTTC. The entire variable domain, with the rest obtained from reference TRBV19 and TRBJ2-1, is as follows: DGGITQSPKYLFRKEGQNVTLSCEQNLNHDAMYWYRQDPGQGLRLIYYSQIVNDFQKGDIAEGYSVSREKKESFPLTVTSAQKNPTAFYLCASSISGNGYTEQFFGPGTRLTVL.

The V and J genes are TRBV4-3 and TRBJ2-7, with TRBD2 identical over 13 bases. This CDR3 region has 17 residues. CDR1 is LGHNA and CDR2 is YSLEER in the germline V gene. Trimming cost V 1 base and J 2 bases; bases outside gene matches: 5. CDR3 DNA: TGCGCCAGCAGCCAAGGACTAGCGGGAGGCAAGACCTACGAGCAGTACTTC. Translation gives CASSQGLAGGKTYEQYF.

This clonotype came up many times. The chain carries TRBV10-2 and TRBJ2-5, with 9 nucleotides matching TRBD1. CDR1 and CDR2 from the germline V gene are WSHSY and SAAADI. J gave up 1 base and V 7 bases, and 10 bases lay outside the gene matches. The CDR3 covers 16 residues. The CDR3 DNA is TGCGCCAGCATTCCCGGGGACAGGGCAGCCCAAGAGACCCAGTACTTC. This encodes CASIPGDRAAQETQYF.

To note about this clonotype: A read error is possible here, since a much larger clone lies one base away. The genes are TRBV4-1 and TRBJ1-1, with D perhaps matching TRBD1 (5 bases). Germline loops: CDR1 MGHRA, CDR2 YSYEKL. The CDR3 extends over 15 amino acids. CDR3 residues: CASSQEGLADTEAIF. CDR3 sequence (DNA): TGCGCCAGCAGCCAAGAAGGCTTAGCGGACACTGAAGCTATCTTT.

The chain is built from TRBV4-1 and TRBJ1-2, with D tentatively TRBD1 (5 bases). V lost 0 bases to trimming and J lost 5 bases, with 10 bases between them. The CDR3 has 14 amino acids. Germline CDR1 and CDR2: MGHRA and YSYEKL. CDR3 DNA: TGCGCCAGCAGCCAAGATCGAGAGGGGTATGGCTACACCTTC. This gives the protein CASSQDREGYGYTF.